This entry concerns a single T cell receptor beta chain. This CDR3 comprises 15 residues. The sample is drawn from a study of control samples from healthy donors and cancer patients. Assay used: immunoSEQ multiplex PCR; TCRdb lists only in-frame clones, some missing. The data show about 150,000 clones, 90% to 95% seen once. The chain joins TRBV21-1 to TRBJ2-2. TRBV21-1 is a pseudogene locus. The origin of this receptor is a woman aged 25 to 39 in good health. Sequencing was carried out using blood. CDR3 amino acids: CASSKGTKNTGELFF. CDR3 nucleotides: TGTGCCAGCAGCAAAGGTACCAAGAACACCGGGGAGCTGTTTTTT.